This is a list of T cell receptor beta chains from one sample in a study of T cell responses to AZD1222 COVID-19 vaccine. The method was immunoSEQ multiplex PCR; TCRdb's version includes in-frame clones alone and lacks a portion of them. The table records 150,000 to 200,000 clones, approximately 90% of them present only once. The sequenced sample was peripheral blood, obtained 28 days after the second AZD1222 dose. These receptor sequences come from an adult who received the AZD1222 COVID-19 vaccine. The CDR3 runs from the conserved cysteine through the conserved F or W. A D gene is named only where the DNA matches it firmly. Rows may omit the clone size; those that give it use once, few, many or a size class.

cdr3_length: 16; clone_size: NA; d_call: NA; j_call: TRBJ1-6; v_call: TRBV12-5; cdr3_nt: TGTGCTAGTGGTTTGGTAGGGGTCAGGGTTAATTCACCCCTCCACTTT; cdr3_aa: CASGLVGVRVNSPLHF
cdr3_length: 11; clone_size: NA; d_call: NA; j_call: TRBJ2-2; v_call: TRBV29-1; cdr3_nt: TGCAGCGTTGAAGGGCCCGGGGAGCTGTTTTTT; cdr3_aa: CSVEGPGELFF
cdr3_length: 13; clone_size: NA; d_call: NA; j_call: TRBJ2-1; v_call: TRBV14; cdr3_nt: TGTGCCAGCAGCCAAGGGGGGGAGGATGAGCAGTTCTTC; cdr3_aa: CASSQGGEDEQFF
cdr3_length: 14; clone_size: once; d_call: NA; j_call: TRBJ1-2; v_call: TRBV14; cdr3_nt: TGTGCCAGCAGCATCGCTACAGGGAACTCTGGCTACACCTTC; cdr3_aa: CASSIATGNSGYTF
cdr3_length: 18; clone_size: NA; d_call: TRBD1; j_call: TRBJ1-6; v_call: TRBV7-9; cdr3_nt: TGTGCCAGCAGCTTAGGGTCCGGGACAGGGGGGGATAATTCACCCCTCCACTTT; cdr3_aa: CASSLGSGTGGDNSPLHF
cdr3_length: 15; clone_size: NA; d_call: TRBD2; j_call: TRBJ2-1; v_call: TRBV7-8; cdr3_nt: TGTGCCAGCAGCCGACTAGCGGGCCAAGACAATGAGCAGTTCTTC; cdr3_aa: CASSRLAGQDNEQFF
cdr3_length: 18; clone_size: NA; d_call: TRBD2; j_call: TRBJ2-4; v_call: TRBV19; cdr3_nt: TGTGCCAGTAGTATAGCCGGGACTAGCGGGGGGGCGCGAAACATTCAGTACTTC; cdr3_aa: CASSIAGTSGGARNIQYF
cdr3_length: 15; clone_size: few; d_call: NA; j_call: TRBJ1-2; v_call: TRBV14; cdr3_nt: TGTGCCAGCAGCCCAGTCTTAACCACTAACTATGGCTACACCTTC; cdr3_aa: CASSPVLTTNYGYTF
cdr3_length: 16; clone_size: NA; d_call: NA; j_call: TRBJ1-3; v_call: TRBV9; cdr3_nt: TGTGCCAGCAGCTATGGAGGCGCAGGGACTGGAAACACCATATATTTT; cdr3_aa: CASSYGGAGTGNTIYF
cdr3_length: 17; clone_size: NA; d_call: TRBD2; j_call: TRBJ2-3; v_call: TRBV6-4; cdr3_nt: TGTGCCAGCAGTGACTCAGTCGGGGGGGGCAGCACAGATACGCAGTATTTT; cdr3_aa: CASSDSVGGGSTDTQYF
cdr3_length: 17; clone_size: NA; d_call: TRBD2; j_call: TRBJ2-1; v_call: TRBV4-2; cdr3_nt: TGTGCCAGCAGCCAAGACCCACTAGCGGGGGGGATCAATGAGCAGTTCTTC; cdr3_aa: CASSQDPLAGGINEQFF
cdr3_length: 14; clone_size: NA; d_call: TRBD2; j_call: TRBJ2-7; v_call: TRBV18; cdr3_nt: TGTGCCAGCTCGCCCGGGACTAGCGCCTACGAGCAGTACTTC; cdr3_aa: CASSPGTSAYEQYF
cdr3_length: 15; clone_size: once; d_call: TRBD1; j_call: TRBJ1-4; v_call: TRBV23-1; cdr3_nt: TGCGCCAGCAGTCAATCTGCGGACAGGGGGCATCAACTGTTTTTT; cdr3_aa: CASSQSADRGHQLFF
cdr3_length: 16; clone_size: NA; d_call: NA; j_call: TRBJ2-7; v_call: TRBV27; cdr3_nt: TGTGCCAGCAGTTCCATAGGGGACGGATCCCTAGACGAGCAGTACTTC; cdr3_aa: CASSSIGDGSLDEQYF
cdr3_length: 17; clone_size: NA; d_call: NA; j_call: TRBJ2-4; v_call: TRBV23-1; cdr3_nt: TGCGCCAGCCCTCGGACCCATCTCCGGGAAGCCAAAAACATTCAGTACTTC; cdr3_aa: CASPRTHLREAKNIQYF
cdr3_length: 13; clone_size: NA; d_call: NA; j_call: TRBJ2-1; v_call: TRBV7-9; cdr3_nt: TGTGCCAGCAGCGGGACCCTGCCCAATGAGCAGTTCTTC; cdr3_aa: CASSGTLPNEQFF
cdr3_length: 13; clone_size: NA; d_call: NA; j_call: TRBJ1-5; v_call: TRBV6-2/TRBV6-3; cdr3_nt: TGTGCCAGCAGCCCCACCCGAAATCAGCCCCAGCATTTT; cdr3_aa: CASSPTRNQPQHF
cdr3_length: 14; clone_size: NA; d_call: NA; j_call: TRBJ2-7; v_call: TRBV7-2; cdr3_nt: TGTGCCAGCAGCTTAGAGGTAGCTCGGGACGAGCAGTACTTC; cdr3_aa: CASSLEVARDEQYF
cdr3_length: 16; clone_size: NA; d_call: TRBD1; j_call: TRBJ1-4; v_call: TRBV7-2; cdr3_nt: TGTGCCAGCAGGCCAGGGGGCGTAAGAACTAATGAAAAACTGTTTTTT; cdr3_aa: CASRPGGVRTNEKLFF
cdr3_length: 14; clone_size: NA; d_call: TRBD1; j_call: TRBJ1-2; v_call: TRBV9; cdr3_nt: TGTGCCAGCAGCGTAGACAGGGGGGACTATGGCTACACCTTC; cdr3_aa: CASSVDRGDYGYTF
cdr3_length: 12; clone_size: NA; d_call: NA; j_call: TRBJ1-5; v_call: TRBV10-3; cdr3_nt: TGTGCCATCAGGGGGGATAATCAGCCCCAGCATTTT; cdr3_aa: CAIRGDNQPQHF
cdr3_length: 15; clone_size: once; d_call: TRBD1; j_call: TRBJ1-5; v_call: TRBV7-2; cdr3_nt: TGTGCCAGCAGCCAAAGGACAGGGGGCGATCAGCCCCAGCATTTT; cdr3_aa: CASSQRTGGDQPQHF
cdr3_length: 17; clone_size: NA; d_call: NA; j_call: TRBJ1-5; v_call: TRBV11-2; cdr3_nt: TGTGCCAGCAGCTTAGATCGGGGGGGGAAGGTCAATCAGCCCCAGCATTTT; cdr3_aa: CASSLDRGGKVNQPQHF
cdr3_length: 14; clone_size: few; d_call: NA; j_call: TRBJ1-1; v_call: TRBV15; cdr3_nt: TGTGCCACCAGCCGAGCTCGTGATGGTACTGAAGCTTTCTTT; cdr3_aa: CATSRARDGTEAFF